The table lists the clone carrying this TCR beta chain with many counts. The data were obtained in a study of molecular identifiers for immune sequencing clone quantification. Preparation methods for the bulk TCR libraries were those previously described, with listed TCR primers. TCRdb re-called the PCR reads with MiXCR, one entry per CDR3 protein. Among roughly 630,000 distinct CDR3 sequences listed, around 25% were seen once. The CDR3 consists of 17 residues. Per germline, CDR1 SGHTA and CDR2 FQGNSA. The V end was cut by 0 bases, the J end by 0 bases, with 12 bases between. It was from around 18,000 to 910,000 sorted cells, with 10%, 30% or 50% RNA, that naive CD8 libraries came. For naive CD8 T cells, sorting used the CD8+CD4-CCR7+CD45RA+ phenotype.

The rearrangement joins TRBV7-2 to TRBJ2-4; D remains ambiguous. This receptor was obtained from a human donor in good health. Some libraries in this study had Jurkat cell RNA spiked in. Sequenced: naive CD8+ T cells from blood, with Jurkat cell RNA spiked in. The subset denotes: FACS-sorted CD8+CD4-CCR7+CD45RA+ naive T cells. The CDR3 DNA sequence: TGTGCCAGCAGCTTAGCGGTTGGTACCGTAGCCAAAAACATTCAGTACTTC. Protein sequence: CASSLAVGTVAKNIQYF.